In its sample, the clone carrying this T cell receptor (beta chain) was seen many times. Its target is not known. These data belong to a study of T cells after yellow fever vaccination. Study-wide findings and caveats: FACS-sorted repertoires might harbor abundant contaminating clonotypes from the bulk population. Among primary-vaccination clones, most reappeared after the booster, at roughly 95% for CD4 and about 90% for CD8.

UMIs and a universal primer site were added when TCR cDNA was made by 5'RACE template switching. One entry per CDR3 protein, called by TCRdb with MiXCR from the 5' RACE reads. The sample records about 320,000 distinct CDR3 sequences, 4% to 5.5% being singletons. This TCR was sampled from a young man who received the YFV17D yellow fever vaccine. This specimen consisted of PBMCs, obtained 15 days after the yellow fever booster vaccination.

DNA for the CDR3: TGTGCCAGCAGCGTCTGGTCGGGGGGCTACGAGCAGTACTTC. It is translated as CASSVWSGGYEQYF. The chain carries TRBV7-2 and TRBJ2-7, with TRBD2 identical over 7 bases. J gave up 3 bases and V 5 bases, and 7 bases lay outside the gene matches. Germline V CDR1 and CDR2: SGHTA, FQGNSA. CDR3 length: 14 residues.